The rows below give T cell receptor beta chains drawn from one sample of a study of radiotherapy plus CTLA-4 blockade in lung cancer. Profiling relied on immunoSEQ multiplex PCR, and the TCRdb table lists in-frame clones only, not all of them. The sample lists about 97,000 clones; 65% to 80% were seen once. Sequenced here: peripheral blood, sampled from a patient treated with radiotherapy plus ipilimumab. The source is a human donor with non-small cell lung cancer who had a partial response to radiotherapy plus ipilimumab. Some clones in this sample may be carry-over from other donors' samples. Each CDR3 is given with its conserved first and last residue. The order of the fields is D gene, V gene, J gene, clone size, CDR3 protein, CDR3 DNA. The D gene is left open where the match is weak. A row's size may be missing; if present it is once, few, many or a size class.

.	TRBV27	TRBJ1-5	.	CASSFLELGPRRSNQPQHF	TGTGCCAGCAGTTTCCTCGAACTAGGACCGCGAAGGTCCAATCAGCCCCAGCATTTT
.	TRBV7-6	TRBJ1-1	once	CASSLGGPIPNTEAFF	TGTGCCAGCAGCTTAGGGGGGCCCATCCCGAACACTGAAGCTTTCTTT
.	TRBV18	TRBJ1-2	few	CASSPRDSNYGYTF	TGTGCCAGCTCACCACGAGACAGTAACTATGGCTACACCTTC
.	TRBV10-2	TRBJ1-2	.	CASSDEYGYTF	TGCGCCAGCAGTGATGAGTATGGCTACACCTTC
.	TRBV5-1	TRBJ2-2	.	CASSLEGSDTGELFF	TGCGCCAGCAGCTTGGAGGGTAGCGACACCGGGGAGCTGTTTTTT
.	TRBV18	TRBJ1-2	.	CASSPDNEPYGYTF	TGTGCCAGCTCACCAGACAACGAACCCTATGGCTACACCTTC
TRBD2	TRBV27	TRBJ2-3	few	CASSWSGRRMDTQYF	TGTGCCAGCAGCTGGAGCGGGAGAAGGATGGATACGCAGTATTTT
.	TRBV2	TRBJ1-2	.	CASSEALVREMGYTF	TGTGCCAGCAGTGAAGCGCTTGTCCGGGAGATGGGCTACACCTTC
TRBD1	TRBV6-5	TRBJ1-3	few	CASSSQMGQRGNTIYF	TGTGCCAGCAGTTCCCAAATGGGACAGCGGGGAAACACCATATATTTT
TRBD2	TRBV7-2	TRBJ2-5	.	CASSLSGRGETQYF	TGTGCCAGCAGCCTTAGCGGGAGAGGGGAGACCCAGTACTTC
TRBD1	TRBV7-9	TRBJ2-5	.	CASSSQGQLLVGQYF	TGTGCCAGCAGCTCCCAGGGACAGCTATTAGTGGGGCAGTACTTC
.	TRBV11-2	TRBJ1-1	.	CASSLRRVNTEAFF	TGTGCCAGCAGCCTAAGACGGGTGAACACTGAAGCTTTCTTT
.	TRBV18	TRBJ1-1	few	CASSFVGGRDTEAFF	TGTGCCAGCTCATTTGTGGGAGGGAGAGACACTGAAGCTTTCTTT
.	TRBV6-5	TRBJ1-1	.	CASTPTGLTEAFF	TGTGCCAGCACCCCCACAGGTCTCACTGAAGCTTTCTTT
TRBD2	TRBV7-9	TRBJ2-1	.	CASSPAGGGYNEQFF	TGTGCCAGCAGTCCAGCGGGAGGGGGATACAATGAGCAGTTCTTC
.	TRBV7-2	TRBJ2-5	.	CASSLAARRETQYF	TGTGCCAGCAGCTTAGCGGCCAGGCGCGAGACCCAGTACTTC
.	TRBV30	TRBJ1-6	.	CACRSLDNSPLHF	TGTGCCTGCCGAAGTTTAGATAATTCACCCCTCCACTTT
.	TRBV28	TRBJ2-7	.	CASSLRPFTPYEQYF	TGTGCCAGCAGTTTGCGGCCCTTCACTCCCTACGAGCAGTACTTC
.	TRBV19	TRBJ2-4	few	CASSSGVGAKNIQYF	TGTGCCAGCAGTTCGGGTGTTGGAGCCAAAAACATTCAGTACTTC
.	TRBV12-2	TRBJ2-2	.	CASRLRLARPNTGELFF	TGTGCAAGTCGCTTAAGGTTAGCTAGACCCAACACCGGGGAGCTGTTTTTT
TRBD1	TRBV7-9	TRBJ1-4	.	CASNSGGAVTNEKLFF	TGTGCCAGCAACTCAGGGGGCGCGGTGACTAATGAAAAACTGTTTTTT
.	TRBV9	TRBJ1-1	.	CASSAPDNPEAFF	TGTGCCAGCAGCGCCCCAGACAATCCTGAAGCTTTCTTT
.	TRBV6-6	TRBJ1-3	.	CASEGVAGNTIYF	TGTGCCAGTGAGGGGGTCGCTGGAAACACCATATATTTT
TRBD1	TRBV14	TRBJ2-7	.	CASSYSTGVYEQYF	TGTGCCAGCAGTTACTCGACAGGGGTCTACGAGCAGTACTTC
.	TRBV2	TRBJ2-3	.	CASSGGLETDTQYF	TGTGCCAGCAGTGGCGGCCTCGAGACAGATACGCAGTATTTT
.	TRBV18	TRBJ2-1	.	CASSPQGIEQFF	TGTGCCAGCTCACCCCAGGGTATCGAGCAGTTCTTC
.	TRBV7-3	TRBJ2-3	.	CASSLTGQPTDTQYF	TGTGCCAGCAGCTTAACAGGACAGCCCACAGATACGCAGTATTTT
.	TRBV30	TRBJ2-7	.	CAWSRVGEQYF	TGTGCCTGGAGCAGGGTAGGCGAGCAGTACTTC
.	TRBV5-1	TRBJ2-3	.	CASSPQGGGPTDTQYF	TGCGCCAGCAGCCCCCAAGGGGGAGGGCCCACAGATACGCAGTATTTT
TRBD1	TRBV6-6	TRBJ1-2	.	CASRTGGGGYTF	TGTGCCAGCAGGACAGGGGGCGGGGGCTACACCTTC
.	TRBV30	TRBJ2-6	.	CAWRRSPGSSGANVLTF	TGTGCCTGGAGGAGGTCCCCGGGGAGCTCTGGGGCCAACGTCCTGACTTTC
TRBD2	TRBV4-1	TRBJ2-2	.	CASSRQAGGPTGELFF	TGCGCCAGCAGCCGACAAGCGGGAGGGCCGACCGGGGAGCTGTTTTTT
.	TRBV7-6	TRBJ2-7	.	CASSPQTSSYEQYF	TGTGCCAGCAGCCCACAGACATCTTCCTACGAGCAGTACTTC
TRBD1	TRBV7-9	TRBJ2-5	.	CASSFPGQGSAQYF	TGTGCCAGCAGCTTTCCCGGACAGGGGAGTGCCCAGTACTTC
.	TRBV30	TRBJ2-1	.	CAWGGTTGLPYNEQFF	TGTGCCTGGGGGGGAACGACAGGATTACCGTACAATGAGCAGTTCTTC
TRBD1	TRBV18	TRBJ2-6	.	CASSRDSSGANVLTF	TGTGCCAGCTCCCGGGACAGCTCTGGGGCCAACGTCCTGACTTTC
TRBD2	TRBV7-9	TRBJ2-5	.	CASSQGGLAGVQGETQYF	TGTGCCAGCAGCCAAGGAGGACTAGCGGGAGTCCAAGGGGAGACCCAGTACTTC
TRBD1	TRBV19	TRBJ1-4	.	CASSIQGASEKLFF	TGTGCCAGTAGTATCCAGGGGGCTAGTGAAAAACTGTTTTTT
TRBD1	TRBV5-1	TRBJ2-7	.	CASSLHGQVIYEQYF	TGCGCCAGCAGCTTGCATGGACAGGTGATCTACGAGCAGTACTTC
TRBD1	TRBV7-6	TRBJ1-4	.	CASSSQQGINEKLFF	TGTGCCAGCAGCTCTCAACAGGGGATTAATGAAAAACTGTTTTTT
.	TRBV28	TRBJ2-3	.	CASSTPTDTQYF	TGTGCCAGCAGTACTCCCACAGATACGCAGTATTTT
.	TRBV5-1	TRBJ2-3	.	CASSLGQGWTDTQYF	TGCGCCAGCAGCTTGGGGCAGGGTTGGACAGATACGCAGTATTTT
.	TRBV11-2	TRBJ2-6	once	CASTQGSGANVLTF	TGTGCCAGCACCCAGGGCTCTGGGGCCAACGTCCTGACTTTC
TRBD2	TRBV13	TRBJ2-5	.	CASSFQRGTQETQYF	TGTGCCAGCAGCTTCCAGCGGGGGACACAAGAGACCCAGTACTTC
.	TRBV10-3	TRBJ1-4	.	CAISEKGQIEKLFF	TGTGCCATCAGTGAGAAAGGACAAATTGAAAAACTGTTTTTT
TRBD1	TRBV10-1	TRBJ2-5	.	CASSESIRTGPARETQYF	TGCGCCAGCAGTGAGTCTATTAGGACAGGGCCCGCGAGGGAGACCCAGTACTTC
.	TRBV6-5	TRBJ1-2	few	CASSLAPNRGYTF	TGTGCCAGCAGCCTGGCTCCGAACAGAGGCTACACCTTC
.	TRBV4-2	TRBJ2-3	.	CASGLRRGGSDTQYF	TGTGCCAGCGGACTCCGGCGGGGTGGGTCAGATACGCAGTATTTT
TRBD1	TRBV6-5	TRBJ2-5	.	CASRNRQGLSETQYF	TGTGCCAGCAGAAACAGACAGGGTCTTAGCGAGACCCAGTACTTC
TRBD1	TRBV11-3	TRBJ1-6	.	CASSAGTASPLHF	TGTGCCAGCAGCGCCGGGACAGCTTCACCCCTCCACTTT
TRBD1	TRBV2	TRBJ1-5	once	CASSGQGINQPQHF	TGTGCCAGCAGCGGACAGGGGATAAATCAGCCCCAGCATTTT
TRBD1	TRBV19	TRBJ1-1	.	CASHRDRGGRVAFF	TGTGCCAGTCACCGGGACAGGGGAGGACGCGTAGCTTTCTTT
.	TRBV9	TRBJ1-4	.	CASSGSARAGEKLFF	TGTGCCAGCAGCGGGTCGGCTCGGGCGGGTGAAAAACTGTTTTTT
TRBD1	TRBV7-9	TRBJ1-2	.	CASRPGQGGYGYTF	TGTGCCAGTCGACCGGGACAGGGGGGCTATGGCTACACCTTC
.	TRBV18	TRBJ2-7	.	CASSPQGNYEQYF	TGTGCCAGCTCACCGCAGGGTAACTACGAGCAGTACTTC
.	TRBV6-6	TRBJ2-2	few	CASRYGPAYDTGELFF	TGTGCCAGCAGGTACGGGCCGGCATACGACACCGGGGAGCTGTTTTTT